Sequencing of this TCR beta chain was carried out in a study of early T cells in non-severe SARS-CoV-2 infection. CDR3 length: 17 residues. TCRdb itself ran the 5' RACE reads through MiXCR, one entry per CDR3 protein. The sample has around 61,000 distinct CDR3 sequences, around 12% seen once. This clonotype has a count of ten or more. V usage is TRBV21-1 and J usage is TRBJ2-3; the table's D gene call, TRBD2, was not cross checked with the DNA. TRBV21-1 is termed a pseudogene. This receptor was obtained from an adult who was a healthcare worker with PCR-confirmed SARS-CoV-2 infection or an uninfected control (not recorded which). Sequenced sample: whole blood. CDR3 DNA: TGTGCCAGCAGCAAAGGAAGTTTAGCGGGGGGAAGAGATACGCAGTATTTT. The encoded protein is CASSKGSLAGGRDTQYF.